A selection of T cell receptor beta chains follows, all from one sample in a study of immune evolution from preneoplasia to lung adenocarcinoma. The table came from immunoSEQ multiplex PCR; TCRdb's copy has only in-frame clones and leaves some out. The table has a few thousand clones, about 40% seen once. Material: FFPE adjacent normal lung tissue. These TCRs come from a person between 60 and 79 years old with lung adenocarcinoma. CDR3s include the opening cysteine and the closing phenylalanine or tryptophan. A D gene is named only where the DNA matches it firmly. The listing skips clone size in some rows; elsewhere it reads once, few, many or a size class.

>few|TRBV20-1|.|TRBJ1-2
TGCAGTGCTAGAGATGCGGCCCAAATCAAATTC
CSARDAAQIKF
>.|TRBV5-1|.|TRBJ1-6
TGCGCCAGCCGGGACGGCTTAAATTCACCCCTCCACTTT
CASRDGLNSPLHF
>few|TRBV29-1|TRBD2|TRBJ2-4
TGCAGCGCCGGTGGCGCGGGAGGCCAAAACATTCAGTACTTC
CSAGGAGGQNIQYF
>.|TRBV19|.|TRBJ1-1
TGTGCCAGTAGTACAGGGTATCAACGTGGTGAAGCTTTCTTT
CASSTGYQRGEAFF
>.|TRBV18|.|TRBJ2-7
TGTGCCAGCTCACCAGTCCAGACCGCCTACGAGCAGTACTTC
CASSPVQTAYEQYF
>.|TRBV4-2|TRBD2|TRBJ2-3
TGTGCCAGCAGCCTGACTAGCGGGGGGCCGGGTGATACGCAGTATTTT
CASSLTSGGPGDTQYF
>.|TRBV4-2|.|TRBJ2-5
TGTGCCAGCAGCCTTCGACAGAGAAGCCAAGAGACCCAGTACTTC
CASSLRQRSQETQYF
>few|TRBV5-6|.|TRBJ1-6
TGTGCCAGCAGCTCACAGGGTTTTAATTCACCCCTCCACTTT
CASSSQGFNSPLHF
>.|TRBV7-9|.|TRBJ1-3
TGTGCCAGCAGCCCCCCCGGGAGTGCCATATATTTT
CASSPPGSAIYF
>few|TRBV29-1|.|TRBJ1-4
TGCAGCGTGGGGGATGTGCCCGACCGCGAAAAACTGTTTTTT
CSVGDVPDREKLFF
>few|TRBV7-2|.|TRBJ1-3
TGTGCCAGCAGCAAACAGGATTTACGCGCTGGAAACACCATATATTTT
CASSKQDLRAGNTIYF
>.|TRBV19|.|TRBJ2-7
TGTGCCAGTAGTCCGGGACGTGGATTCGGGCAGTACTTC
CASSPGRGFGQYF
>.|TRBV2|TRBD1|TRBJ1-2
TGTGCCACCACGAAACAACAGGCATGGAGAACTTGGGACAGCTATGGCTACACCTTC
CATTKQQAWRTWDSYGYTF
>.|TRBV19|TRBD1|TRBJ1-5
TGTGCCAGTAGTCTCGACAGGGGTAATCAGCCCCAGCATTTT
CASSLDRGNQPQHF
>.|TRBV4-2|.|TRBJ1-1
TGTGCCAGCAGCCACGGGATCAAAACGGGGATGAACACTGAAGCTTTCTTT
CASSHGIKTGMNTEAFF
>few|TRBV28|.|TRBJ2-1
TGTGCCAGCAGCGGGGTTGCTGAGCAGTTCTTC
CASSGVAEQFF